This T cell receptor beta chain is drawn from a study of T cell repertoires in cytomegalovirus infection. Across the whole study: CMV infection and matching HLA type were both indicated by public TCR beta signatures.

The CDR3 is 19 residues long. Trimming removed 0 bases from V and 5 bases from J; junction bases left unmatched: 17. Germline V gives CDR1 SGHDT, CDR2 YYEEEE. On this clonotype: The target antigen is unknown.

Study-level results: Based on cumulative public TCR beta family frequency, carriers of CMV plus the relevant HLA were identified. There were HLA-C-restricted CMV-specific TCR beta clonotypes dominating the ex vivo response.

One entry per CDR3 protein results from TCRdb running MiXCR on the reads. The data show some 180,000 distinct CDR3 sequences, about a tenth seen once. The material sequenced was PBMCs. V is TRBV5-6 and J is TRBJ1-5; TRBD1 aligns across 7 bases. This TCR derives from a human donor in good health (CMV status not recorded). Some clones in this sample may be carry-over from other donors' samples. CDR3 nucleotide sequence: TGTGCCAGCAGCTTGGCCAGTGTCGAAGGGGGCCGGCTCGATCAGCCCCAGCATTTT. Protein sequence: CASSLASVEGGRLDQPQHF.